Shown below are 18 T cell receptor beta chains from a single sample sequenced in a study of shared clonotypes between healthy human individuals. Libraries were prepared by immunoSEQ multiplex PCR; TCRdb keeps only in-frame clonotypes and omits some of them. In the table there are about 2.3 million clones, 85% to 95% of which are singletons. Sequencing input: naive CD4+ T cells from PBMCs. Subset described: CD45RA+ positively selected. The receptor set was obtained from a man in his late teens or twenties in good health. Some clones in this sample may be carry-over from other donors' samples.

This clone was recorded only once. The J gene is TRBJ2-7, the V gene TRBV6-1; the match to TRBD1 covers 7 bases. Per the germline V gene, CDR1 is MNHNS and CDR2 is SASEGT. The CDR3 totals 15 residues. V lost 6 bases and J lost 0; bases outside the gene matches: 8. The CDR3 here is CASRIQGSPSYEQYF. Written as DNA, the CDR3 is TGTGCCAGCAGAATACAGGGGTCCCCCTCCTACGAGCAGTACTTC.

In DNA form, the CDR3 reads TGTGCCAGCAGCCTCGGACCCAACGGGGAGCTGTTTTTT. This encodes CASSLGPNGELFF. The chain is built from TRBV6-1 and TRBJ2-2; D is unclear. Trimming left V 6 bases short and J 7 bases short, with 12 bases between. This CDR3 is built from 13 residues. Per the germline V gene, CDR1 is MNHNS and CDR2 is SASEGT.

This rearrangement joins TRBV7-2 to TRBJ1-2; D may be TRBD1 (6 bases). The CDR3 extends over 14 amino acids. Trimming took off 7 bases at V and 1 base at J, with 13 bases between the two ends. Germline V lookup: CDR1 SGHTA, CDR2 FQGNSA. The CDR3 region is CASTPDRSNYGYTF. The CDR3 DNA follows: TGTGCCAGCACCCCCGACAGGAGTAACTATGGCTACACCTTC.

The CDR3 DNA reads TGCGCCAGCAGCTTGGCATCAGGGGGTAGTGAGACCCAGTACTTC. Protein sequence: CASSLASGGSETQYF. The chain has TRBV5-1 and TRBJ2-5; 7 bases are shared with TRBD1. The CDR3 runs to 15 residues. Unmatched junction bases numbered 7, after V lost 0 bases and J lost 5 bases. Germline V CDR1 and CDR2: SGHRS, YFSETQ.

The chain combines TRBV27 with TRBJ1-1; D may be TRBD1 (5 bases). The CDR3 length is 15 residues. Germline loops: CDR1 MNHEY, CDR2 SMNVEV (reference sequence). V gave up 2 bases and J gave up 1 base, with 11 bases separating them. The CDR3 is CASSLIQGANTEAFF. The CDR3 bases are TGTGCCAGCAGTTTAATTCAGGGAGCGAACACTGAAGCTTTCTTT.

With respect to this clone: The sample contains more than one DNA sequence encoding this CDR3. The rearrangement joins TRBV28 to TRBJ1-2; D gene unclear. This CDR3 is built from 14 residues. Germline V CDR1 and CDR2: MDHEN, SYDVKM. V lost 1 base and J 4 bases, leaving 10 bases between the germline ends. The CDR3 here is CASSLSPGIYGYTF. In DNA form, the CDR3 reads TGTGCCAGCAGTTTATCTCCGGGCATCTATGGCTACACCTTC.

The V call is TRBV19, the J call TRBJ2-2; D might be TRBD1 or TRBD2, each matching 5 bases. Germline CDR1 reads LNHDA; CDR2 reads SQIVND (reference sequence). The CDR3 contains 12 residues. The V and J ends lost 5 bases and 6 bases respectively, with 7 bases between them. DNA of the CDR3: TGTGCCAGTAGTCCGGGGCCCGGGGAGCTGTTTTTT. This gives the protein CASSPGPGELFF.

This clone has just one count. V is TRBV5-6 and J is TRBJ2-7, with D maybe TRBD2 (5 bases). Trimming stripped 0 bases from V and 7 bases from J, with 14 bases between. CDR1 SGHDT and CDR2 YYEEEE come from the germline V gene. The CDR3 covers 14 residues. The CDR3 protein is CASSLGLVRREQYF. For the CDR3, the DNA is TGTGCCAGCAGCTTGGGGCTGGTGAGGAGGGAGCAGTACTTC. The complete variable domain, with remaining parts taken from reference TRBV5-6 and TRBJ2-7, reads DAGVTQSPTHLIKTRGQQVTLRCSPKSGHDTVSWYQQALGQGPQFIFQYYEEEERQRGNFPDRFSGHQFPNYSSELNVNALLLGDSALYLCASSLGLVRREQYFGPGTRLTVT.

This chain joins TRBV4-1 and TRBJ2-2, with 11 bases aligning to TRBD2. The CDR3 covers 17 residues. Germline CDR1 and CDR2: MGHRA and YSYEKL. V was pared by 6 bases and J by 1 base, with 7 bases of the junction left unmatched. The CDR3 loop reads CASRASGRSGNTGELFF. CDR3 DNA sequence: TGCGCCAGCAGAGCTAGCGGGAGGAGCGGGAACACCGGGGAGCTGTTTTTT.

In DNA form, the CDR3 reads TGTGCCAGCAGCGGAACCGGGACAGCTAACACTGAAGCTTTCTTT. Amino acid sequence: CASSGTGTANTEAFF. The chain is built from TRBV11-3 and TRBJ1-1; 7 positions agree with TRBD1. There are 15 residues in the CDR3. Per germline, CDR1 SGHNT and CDR2 YENEEA. Trimming removed 5 bases from V and 2 bases from J; junction bases left unmatched: 8.

CDR3 residues: CASSSLGGERYNEQFF. CDR3 sequence (DNA): TGTGCCAGCAGTTCCCTCGGAGGGGAAAGATACAATGAGCAGTTCTTC. J is TRBJ2-1 and V is TRBV28; D might be TRBD2 (6 bases). V dropped 4 bases and J dropped 4 bases, with 17 bases sitting between them. In germline, CDR1 is MDHEN, CDR2 SYDVKM. The CDR3 sequence is 16 residues long. Full variable domain (rest looked up from reference TRBV28 and TRBJ2-1): DVKVTQSSRYLVKRTGEKVFLECVQDMDHENMFWYRQDPGLGLRLIYFSYDVKMKEKGDIPEGYSVSREKKERFSLILESASTNQTSMYLCASSSLGGERYNEQFFGPGTRLTVL.

This sequence joins TRBV20-1 and TRBJ2-5; D gene ambiguous. The V gene's germline CDR1 is DFQATT and CDR2 SNEGSKA (reference sequence). The CDR3 runs to 11 residues. Trimming removed 6 bases from V and 3 bases from J, with 8 bases in between. In nucleotides, the CDR3 is TGCAGTGCAATAGCAGAAGAGACCCAGTACTTC. It yields the protein CSAIAEETQYF.

This chain links TRBV28 with TRBJ1-4; a possible D gene is TRBD1 (5 bases). Germline CDR1 is MDHEN and CDR2 is SYDVKM. The germline V and J ends were trimmed by 5 bases and 9 bases, with 16 bases remaining between them. The CDR3 runs 14 residues. The CDR3 spells CASSPRGVAKKLFF. CDR3 DNA sequence: TGTGCCAGCAGTCCCCGAGGGGTGGCCAAAAAACTGTTTTTT.

This sequence joins TRBV4-3 and TRBJ1-1, with D possibly TRBD1 on 6 matching bases. The CDR3 runs to 14 residues. The germline V gene encodes CDR1 LGHNA and CDR2 YSLEER. V was clipped by 4 bases and J by 5 bases, with 14 bases between them. The CDR3 nucleotides are TGCGCCAGCAGCCGAGTAGGGGGGAGTACTGAAGCTTTCTTT. This gives the protein CASSRVGGSTEAFF.

The chain joins TRBV29-1 to TRBJ2-1; 12 bases fit TRBD1. The CDR3 sequence is 18 residues long. Germline CDR1 reads SQVTM; CDR2 reads ANQGSEA. J was trimmed by 1 base and V by 6 bases; bases with no gene match: 13. The CDR3 DNA reads as TGCAGCGTGCGGGACAGGGGGCACGGGAAATTGTCCTACAATGAGCAGTTCTTC. Its protein product is CSVRDRGHGKLSYNEQFF.

Of note for this clone: Other DNA sequences from this sample encode an identical CDR3 as well. The V gene is TRBV28, the J gene TRBJ2-1; D not resolved. The CDR3 has 12 residues. Germline CDR1 is MDHEN and CDR2 is SYDVKM. V was trimmed by 5 bases and J by 5 bases, leaving 7 bases between them. The CDR3 nucleotides are TGTGCCAGCAGTCCCCCCCACAATGAGCAGTTCTTC. Its translation is CASSPPHNEQFF.

The chain has TRBV15 and TRBJ1-2; perhaps TRBD1 as D (6 bases). V was cut by 0 bases and J by 0 bases, with 11 bases left in between. CDR1 LNHNV and CDR2 YYDKDF come from the germline V gene (reference sequence). The CDR3 contains 16 residues. The CDR3 loop reads CATSRDHSGANYGYTF. The DNA of the CDR3 is TGTGCCACCAGCAGAGATCATTCAGGGGCTAACTATGGCTACACCTTC.

This clone occurred once. The rearrangement links TRBV28 to TRBJ1-2, with no clear D. Germline V lookup: CDR1 MDHEN, CDR2 SYDVKM. The CDR3 is 9 residues long. The ends were cut back, 8 bases at V and 8 bases at J, with 6 bases in the middle. The CDR3 region is CASGIGYTF. The CDR3 nucleotides read TGTGCCAGCGGGATAGGCTACACCTTC.